Sequencing of this TCR beta chain was carried out in a study of human T cells and chemical hapten exposure. Study-level points and caveats: Expanded TCRs grouped into significantly more large CDR3 similarity clusters than controls produced.

As for time point: patch test 3, about 24 weeks after DPC sensitization. Treatment: therapeutic diphenylcyclopropenone sensitization with weekly scalp DPC. TCRdb itself ran the RACE reads through MiXCR, one entry per CDR3 protein. The table has around 85,000 distinct CDR3 sequences, 10% to 15% seen once. This clonotype was detected a few times. Its antigen is still unknown. This sequence was found in a woman aged 45 to 65 with alopecia areata. Some clones in this sample may be carry-over from other donors' samples. The sequenced sample was whole blood, obtained in connection with sensitization to the hapten diphenylcyclopropenone (DPC).

The chain's CDR3 is CAWSLLNEQFF. The DNA for the CDR3 is TGTGCCTGGAGTCTTTTGAATGAGCAGTTCTTC. The chain carries TRBV30 and TRBJ2-1; D ambiguous. Germline CDR1 and CDR2: GTSNPN and SVGIG (reference sequence). The CDR3 totals 11 residues. V was shortened by 2 bases and J by 7 bases, with 6 bases between the two germline ends.